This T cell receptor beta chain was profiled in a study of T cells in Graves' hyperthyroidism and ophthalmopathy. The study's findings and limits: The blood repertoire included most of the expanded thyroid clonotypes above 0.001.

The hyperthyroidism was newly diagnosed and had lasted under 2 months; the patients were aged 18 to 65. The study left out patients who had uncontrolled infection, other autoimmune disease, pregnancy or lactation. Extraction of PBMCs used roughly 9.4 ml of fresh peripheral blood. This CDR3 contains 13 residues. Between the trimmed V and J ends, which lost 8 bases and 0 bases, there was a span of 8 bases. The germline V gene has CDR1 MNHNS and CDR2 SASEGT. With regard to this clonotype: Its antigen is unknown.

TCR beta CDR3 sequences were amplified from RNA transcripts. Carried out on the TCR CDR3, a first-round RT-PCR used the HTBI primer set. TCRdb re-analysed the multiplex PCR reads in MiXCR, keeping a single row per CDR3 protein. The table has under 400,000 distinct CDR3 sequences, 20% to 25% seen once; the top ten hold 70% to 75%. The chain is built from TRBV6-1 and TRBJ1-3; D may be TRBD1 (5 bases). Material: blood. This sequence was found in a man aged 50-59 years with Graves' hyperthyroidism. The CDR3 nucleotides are TGTGCCAGCGGGGGGTTCTCTGGAAACACCATATATTTT. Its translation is CASGGFSGNTIYF.